The rows below give T cell receptor beta chains drawn from one sample of a study of CD8 T cells in Susac syndrome. Using its own MiXCR run on the immunoSEQ multiplex PCR reads, TCRdb lists one record per CDR3 protein. Here the sample spans approximately 190,000 distinct CDR3 sequences, approximately 95% being singletons. Input material: CD8+ T cells from PBMCs. The receptors were gathered from a human donor with Susac syndrome. Each CDR3 is given with its conserved first and last residue. The D gene is left open where the match is weak. Expanded clones are given a class, and other clones once, few, many or no size at all.

clone_size: -
v_call: TRBV29-1
d_call: -
j_call: TRBJ1-3
cdr3_nt: TGCAGCGTTGAAGACCGGGACCGTTTCTCTGGAAACACCATATATTTT
cdr3_aa: CSVEDRDRFSGNTIYF

clone_size: once
v_call: TRBV5-6
d_call: -
j_call: TRBJ1-2
cdr3_nt: TGTGCCAGCAGCTTGGCGGGGACTGACTATGGCTACACCTTC
cdr3_aa: CASSLAGTDYGYTF

clone_size: -
v_call: TRBV30
d_call: -
j_call: TRBJ1-2
cdr3_nt: TGTGCCTGGAGTGTCGCAGGGTATGGCTACACCTTC
cdr3_aa: CAWSVAGYGYTF

clone_size: -
v_call: TRBV20-1
d_call: -
j_call: TRBJ2-3
cdr3_nt: TGCAGTGCTAGCCGGGTGGGGGATACGCAGTATTTT
cdr3_aa: CSASRVGDTQYF

clone_size: -
v_call: TRBV15
d_call: -
j_call: TRBJ1-1
cdr3_nt: TGTGCCACCGGGGCAGGGCCGAACACTGAAGCTTTCTTT
cdr3_aa: CATGAGPNTEAFF

clone_size: -
v_call: TRBV28
d_call: -
j_call: TRBJ1-5
cdr3_nt: TGTGCCAGCAACTTCCCGAGGACAGTTAGCAATCAGCCCCAGCATTTT
cdr3_aa: CASNFPRTVSNQPQHF

clone_size: -
v_call: TRBV6-5
d_call: -
j_call: TRBJ1-2
cdr3_nt: TGTGCCAGCAGCATCAGGGGAGCCCTCCCCTATGGCTACACCTTC
cdr3_aa: CASSIRGALPYGYTF

clone_size: -
v_call: TRBV7-6
d_call: -
j_call: TRBJ1-4
cdr3_nt: TGTGCCAGCTCGGAAGCCGCTGAAAAACTGTTTTTT
cdr3_aa: CASSEAAEKLFF

clone_size: -
v_call: TRBV2
d_call: TRBD2
j_call: TRBJ2-3
cdr3_nt: TGTGCCAGCAGTGAATCCGGACTAGCGGGAGGGCGTCAAGATACGCAGTATTTT
cdr3_aa: CASSESGLAGGRQDTQYF

clone_size: once
v_call: TRBV27
d_call: -
j_call: TRBJ1-5
cdr3_nt: TGTGCCAGCAGCCTTGGGGTCCTGCAGCCCCAGCATTTT
cdr3_aa: CASSLGVLQPQHF

clone_size: -
v_call: TRBV4-1
d_call: -
j_call: TRBJ1-1
cdr3_nt: TGCGCCAGCAGCCAACGGTCGGGGAATGAAGCTTTCTTT
cdr3_aa: CASSQRSGNEAFF

clone_size: -
v_call: TRBV10-2
d_call: TRBD2
j_call: TRBJ2-3
cdr3_nt: TGCGCCAGCAACGAGCGGGGGGGCACAGATACGCAGTATTTT
cdr3_aa: CASNERGGTDTQYF

clone_size: -
v_call: TRBV19
d_call: TRBD1
j_call: TRBJ1-5
cdr3_nt: TGTGCCAGTAGTTCGACAGGGGAACAGCCCCAGCATTTT
cdr3_aa: CASSSTGEQPQHF

clone_size: -
v_call: TRBV4-1
d_call: TRBD2
j_call: TRBJ2-7
cdr3_nt: TGCGCCAGCAGCCGGACTAGCGGGGTCTACGAGCAGTACTTC
cdr3_aa: CASSRTSGVYEQYF

clone_size: -
v_call: TRBV29-1
d_call: TRBD2
j_call: TRBJ2-5
cdr3_nt: TGCAGCGTTCCCGTAGCGGGGCCCCAAGAGACCCAGTACTTC
cdr3_aa: CSVPVAGPQETQYF

clone_size: -
v_call: TRBV6-1
d_call: TRBD2
j_call: TRBJ2-5
cdr3_nt: TGTGCCAGCATTAAAGCGGGAGAGATCCAAGAGACCCAGTACTTC
cdr3_aa: CASIKAGEIQETQYF

clone_size: -
v_call: TRBV15
d_call: -
j_call: TRBJ1-2
cdr3_nt: TGTGCCACCAGCAGAGATTCAAGTACAGGGCTCGACTATGGCTACACCTTC
cdr3_aa: CATSRDSSTGLDYGYTF

clone_size: -
v_call: TRBV7-8
d_call: -
j_call: TRBJ1-1
cdr3_nt: TGTGCCACCCGAGGGAACACTGAAGCTTTCTTT
cdr3_aa: CATRGNTEAFF

clone_size: -
v_call: TRBV28
d_call: -
j_call: TRBJ2-7
cdr3_nt: TGTGCCAGCAGTTTCTCCAGCAGGGTTGGGGACGAGCAGTACTTC
cdr3_aa: CASSFSSRVGDEQYF

clone_size: -
v_call: TRBV14
d_call: -
j_call: TRBJ2-5
cdr3_nt: TGTGCCAGCAGCCAATATGAGACCCAGTACTTC
cdr3_aa: CASSQYETQYF

clone_size: -
v_call: TRBV20-1
d_call: TRBD1
j_call: TRBJ2-7
cdr3_nt: TGCAGTGCTAGAGATCCGGGACAGGGTGTCTACGAGCAGTACTTC
cdr3_aa: CSARDPGQGVYEQYF

clone_size: -
v_call: TRBV18
d_call: -
j_call: TRBJ1-2
cdr3_nt: TGTGCCAGCTCACCCGGACAAGACTATGGCTACACCTTC
cdr3_aa: CASSPGQDYGYTF

clone_size: -
v_call: TRBV24-1
d_call: TRBD1
j_call: TRBJ2-3
cdr3_nt: TGTGCCACCAGTCCCGGGACAGGGACCAGGGATACGCAGTATTTT
cdr3_aa: CATSPGTGTRDTQYF

clone_size: -
v_call: TRBV23-1
d_call: -
j_call: TRBJ2-4
cdr3_nt: TGCGCCAGCAGTCAATCGATACCCCGGTTCGGGGGCGCGTCTAGGGACATTCAGTACTTC
cdr3_aa: CASSQSIPRFGGASRDIQYF

clone_size: -
v_call: TRBV14
d_call: -
j_call: TRBJ1-2
cdr3_nt: TGTGCCAGCAGCCTCGAAAGGAACAGGGTCTATGGCTACACCTTC
cdr3_aa: CASSLERNRVYGYTF

clone_size: few
v_call: TRBV29-1
d_call: TRBD1
j_call: TRBJ2-5
cdr3_nt: TGCAGCGTAGGAACGGGACAGGGGTGGTACCAGTACTTC
cdr3_aa: CSVGTGQGWYQYF

clone_size: -
v_call: TRBV28
d_call: -
j_call: TRBJ2-7
cdr3_nt: TGTGCCAGCAGTTTGGGCCAGATAGCCTACGAGCAGTACTTC
cdr3_aa: CASSLGQIAYEQYF

clone_size: -
v_call: TRBV24-1
d_call: -
j_call: TRBJ1-2
cdr3_nt: TGTGCCACCAGTGACCCGACCTCAGGGAATTATGGCTACACCTTC
cdr3_aa: CATSDPTSGNYGYTF

clone_size: -
v_call: TRBV12-3/TRBV12-4
d_call: TRBD1
j_call: TRBJ2-3
cdr3_nt: TGTGCCAGCAGTTCGGACAGGGATAGGACAGATACGCAGTATTTT
cdr3_aa: CASSSDRDRTDTQYF

clone_size: -
v_call: TRBV21-1
d_call: -
j_call: TRBJ2-7
cdr3_nt: TGTGCCAGCAGCAAATTGGGGACAGGGAGGAGCTCCTACGAGCAGTACTTC
cdr3_aa: CASSKLGTGRSSYEQYF

clone_size: -
v_call: TRBV7-9
d_call: -
j_call: TRBJ2-7
cdr3_nt: TGTGCCAGCGTTGCGCCTGGGGTGACCGGGCCCCCCTACGAGCAGTACTTC
cdr3_aa: CASVAPGVTGPPYEQYF

clone_size: -
v_call: TRBV6-4
d_call: TRBD1
j_call: TRBJ1-2
cdr3_nt: TGTGCCAGCAGTGACCCGGAGACAGGGGGAGGCTACACCTTC
cdr3_aa: CASSDPETGGGYTF

clone_size: -
v_call: TRBV5-1
d_call: TRBD2
j_call: TRBJ2-2
cdr3_nt: TGCGCCACAAACGGGGTCAGCGGGGACACCGGGGAGCTGTTTTTT
cdr3_aa: CATNGVSGDTGELFF

clone_size: -
v_call: TRBV5-4
d_call: -
j_call: TRBJ2-7
cdr3_nt: TGTGCCAGCAGCTTGTCCGGGGCTGGTTTGGAGCAGTACTTC
cdr3_aa: CASSLSGAGLEQYF

clone_size: -
v_call: TRBV2
d_call: -
j_call: TRBJ2-2
cdr3_nt: TGTGCCAGCAGACAGGGAGGTACCGGGGAGCTGTTTTTT
cdr3_aa: CASRQGGTGELFF

clone_size: -
v_call: TRBV9
d_call: -
j_call: TRBJ2-2
cdr3_nt: TGTGCCAGCAGGGCTTCAGGGGCGCAGAACACCGGGGAGCTGTTTTTT
cdr3_aa: CASRASGAQNTGELFF

clone_size: -
v_call: TRBV13
d_call: -
j_call: TRBJ2-7
cdr3_nt: TGTGCCAGCAAATTGGGGGGCTTTAACGAGCAGTACTTC
cdr3_aa: CASKLGGFNEQYF

clone_size: -
v_call: TRBV25-1
d_call: -
j_call: TRBJ2-3
cdr3_nt: TGTGCCAGCAGTGAACCGCAGGGCACAGATACGCAGTATTTT
cdr3_aa: CASSEPQGTDTQYF

clone_size: -
v_call: TRBV28
d_call: -
j_call: TRBJ1-5
cdr3_nt: TGTGCCAGCAGGGGTGGTGGTCATAGCAATCAGCCCCAGCATTTT
cdr3_aa: CASRGGGHSNQPQHF

clone_size: -
v_call: TRBV15
d_call: -
j_call: TRBJ2-3
cdr3_nt: TGTGCCACCAGCAGAGACAGGGGTCTTGGCACAGATACGCAGTATTTT
cdr3_aa: CATSRDRGLGTDTQYF

clone_size: -
v_call: TRBV4-1
d_call: TRBD2
j_call: TRBJ2-5
cdr3_nt: TGCGCCAGCAGCCGAACGGCTAGCGGGTTTCAAGAGACCCAGTACTTC
cdr3_aa: CASSRTASGFQETQYF

clone_size: -
v_call: TRBV15
d_call: TRBD2
j_call: TRBJ2-7
cdr3_nt: TGTGCCACCAGCAGAGATCGTTTAGCGGGAAAGGTCTCCTACGAGCAGTACTTC
cdr3_aa: CATSRDRLAGKVSYEQYF

clone_size: -
v_call: TRBV2
d_call: -
j_call: TRBJ2-5
cdr3_nt: TGTGCCAGCAGTGAGTCGGGATACCAAGAGACCCAGTACTTC
cdr3_aa: CASSESGYQETQYF

clone_size: -
v_call: TRBV3-1
d_call: -
j_call: TRBJ2-7
cdr3_nt: TGTGCCAGCAGTCGCAAGCGGTCTAGCTCCTACGAGCAGTACTTC
cdr3_aa: CASSRKRSSSYEQYF

clone_size: -
v_call: TRBV27
d_call: TRBD1
j_call: TRBJ2-7
cdr3_nt: TGTGCCAGTATCGGACAGGCGAACTCCTACGAGCAGTACTTC
cdr3_aa: CASIGQANSYEQYF

clone_size: -
v_call: TRBV6-4
d_call: -
j_call: TRBJ2-2
cdr3_nt: TGTGCCAGCATTATACAGGGACCCGGGGAGCTGTTTTTT
cdr3_aa: CASIIQGPGELFF

clone_size: -
v_call: TRBV13
d_call: TRBD2
j_call: TRBJ2-4
cdr3_nt: TGTGCCAGCAGCTCGGTGGGACTAGGCGACGTCTTGGCCAAAAACATTCAGTACTTC
cdr3_aa: CASSSVGLGDVLAKNIQYF

clone_size: -
v_call: TRBV4-1
d_call: TRBD1
j_call: TRBJ2-7
cdr3_nt: TGCGCCAGCAGCCAAGGACAGGGTTCCTACGAGCAGTACTTC
cdr3_aa: CASSQGQGSYEQYF

clone_size: -
v_call: TRBV3-1
d_call: TRBD1
j_call: TRBJ2-7
cdr3_nt: TGTGCCAGCAGCCAAGAAACAGGGGTGCCCTCCTACGAGCAGTACTTC
cdr3_aa: CASSQETGVPSYEQYF

clone_size: -
v_call: TRBV5-1
d_call: TRBD1
j_call: TRBJ2-7
cdr3_nt: TGCGCCAGCAGGACAGGGAACGAGCAGTACTTC
cdr3_aa: CASRTGNEQYF

clone_size: -
v_call: TRBV4-1
d_call: -
j_call: TRBJ1-3
cdr3_nt: TGCGCCAGCAGCCAACTGCGGGAGGGCCTCGGAAACACCATATATTTT
cdr3_aa: CASSQLREGLGNTIYF

clone_size: -
v_call: TRBV18
d_call: TRBD1
j_call: TRBJ1-5
cdr3_nt: TGTGCCAGCTCACCGATGACAGGGAGCAATCAGCCCCAGCATTTT
cdr3_aa: CASSPMTGSNQPQHF

clone_size: -
v_call: TRBV5-1
d_call: -
j_call: TRBJ1-1
cdr3_nt: TGCGCCACCAAGAAGACCCCGTTCGGCTCAGGGAACACTGAAGCTTTCTTT
cdr3_aa: CATKKTPFGSGNTEAFF

clone_size: -
v_call: TRBV4-1
d_call: -
j_call: TRBJ1-5
cdr3_nt: TGCGCCAGCAGCCATTCCGGGATACCAAGCAATCAGCCCCAGCATTTT
cdr3_aa: CASSHSGIPSNQPQHF

clone_size: -
v_call: TRBV13
d_call: -
j_call: TRBJ2-7
cdr3_nt: TGTGCCAGCAGCCCCCCGTCGAGAGACTACGAGCAGTACTTC
cdr3_aa: CASSPPSRDYEQYF

clone_size: -
v_call: TRBV4-2
d_call: -
j_call: TRBJ2-5
cdr3_nt: TGTGCCAGCAGCCAAGTCGCTAGTCCTACGCTCCAAGAGACCCAGTACTTC
cdr3_aa: CASSQVASPTLQETQYF

clone_size: -
v_call: TRBV9
d_call: -
j_call: TRBJ2-6
cdr3_nt: TGTGCCAGCAGCGAAAGGGGCCCAAACTCTGGGGCCAACGTCCTGACTTTC
cdr3_aa: CASSERGPNSGANVLTF